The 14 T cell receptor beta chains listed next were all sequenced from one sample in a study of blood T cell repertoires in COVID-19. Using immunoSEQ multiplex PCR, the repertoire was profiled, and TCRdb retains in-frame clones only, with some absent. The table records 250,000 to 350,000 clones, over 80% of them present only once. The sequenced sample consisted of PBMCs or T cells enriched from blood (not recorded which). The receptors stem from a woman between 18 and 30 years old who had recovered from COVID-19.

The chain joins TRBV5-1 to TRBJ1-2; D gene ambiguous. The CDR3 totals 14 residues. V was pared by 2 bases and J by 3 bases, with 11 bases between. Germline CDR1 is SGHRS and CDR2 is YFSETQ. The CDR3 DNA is TGCGCCAGCAGCTTTCGTTCAGATGACTATGGCTACACCTTC. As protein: CASSFRSDDYGYTF.

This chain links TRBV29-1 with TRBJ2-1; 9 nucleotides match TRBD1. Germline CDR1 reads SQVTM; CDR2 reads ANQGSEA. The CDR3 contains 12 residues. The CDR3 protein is CSSGTGPNEQFF. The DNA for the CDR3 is TGCTCGAGCGGGACAGGGCCCAATGAGCAGTTCTTC.

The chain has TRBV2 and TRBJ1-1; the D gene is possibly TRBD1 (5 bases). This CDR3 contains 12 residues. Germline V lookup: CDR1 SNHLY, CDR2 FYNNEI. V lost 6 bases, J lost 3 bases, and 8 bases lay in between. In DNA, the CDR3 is TGTGCCAGCAGGGTAGGGGACACTGAAGCTTTCTTT. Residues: CASRVGDTEAFF.

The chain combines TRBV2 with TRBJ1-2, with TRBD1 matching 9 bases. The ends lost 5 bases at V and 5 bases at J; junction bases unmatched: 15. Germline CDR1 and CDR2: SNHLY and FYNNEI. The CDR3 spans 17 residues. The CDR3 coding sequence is TGTGCCAGCAGTAGGGGGACAGGGATCCGGTCGGGGTATGGCTACACCTTC. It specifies CASSRGTGIRSGYGYTF. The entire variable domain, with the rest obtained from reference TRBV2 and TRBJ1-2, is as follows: EPEVTQTPSHQVTQMGQEVILRCVPISNHLYFYWYRQILGQKVEFLVSFYNNEISEKSEIFDDQFSVERPDGSNFTLKIRSTKLEDSAMYFCASSRGTGIRSGYGYTFGSGTRLTVV.

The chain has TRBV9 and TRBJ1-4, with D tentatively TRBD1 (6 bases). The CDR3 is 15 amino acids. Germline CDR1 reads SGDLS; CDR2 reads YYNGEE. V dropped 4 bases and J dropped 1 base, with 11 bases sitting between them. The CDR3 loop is CASSPSQGTNEKLFF. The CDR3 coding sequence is TGTGCCAGCAGCCCGTCACAGGGAACTAATGAAAAACTGTTTTTT.

CDR3 sequence reads: CASITGLAYNEQFF. DNA for the CDR3: TGTGCCAGCATAACCGGGTTGGCCTACAATGAGCAGTTCTTC. This rearrangement joins TRBV28 to TRBJ2-1; no reliable D call. Germline lookup yields CDR1 MDHEN and CDR2 SYDVKM. The V and J ends lost 7 bases and 2 bases respectively, with 12 bases between them. The CDR3 has 14 residues.

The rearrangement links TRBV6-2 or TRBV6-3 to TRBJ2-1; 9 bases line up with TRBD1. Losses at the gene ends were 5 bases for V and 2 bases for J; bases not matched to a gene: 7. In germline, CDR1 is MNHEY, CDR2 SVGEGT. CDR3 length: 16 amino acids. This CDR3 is CASSNRDRAAYNEQFF. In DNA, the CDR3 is TGTGCCAGCAGTAACCGGGACAGGGCAGCCTACAATGAGCAGTTCTTC.

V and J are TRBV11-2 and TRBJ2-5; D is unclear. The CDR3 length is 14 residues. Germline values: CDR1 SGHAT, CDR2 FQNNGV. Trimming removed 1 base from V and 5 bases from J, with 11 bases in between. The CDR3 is CASSLGAFRETQYF. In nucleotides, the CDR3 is TGTGCCAGCAGCTTAGGGGCCTTCCGTGAGACCCAGTACTTC.

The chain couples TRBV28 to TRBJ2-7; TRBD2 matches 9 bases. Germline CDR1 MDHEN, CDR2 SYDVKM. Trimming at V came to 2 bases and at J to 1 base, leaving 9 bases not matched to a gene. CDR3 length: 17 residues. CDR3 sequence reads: CASSLAVAGVSSYEQYF. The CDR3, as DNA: TGTGCCAGCAGTTTAGCGGTAGCGGGGGTTTCATCCTACGAGCAGTACTTC. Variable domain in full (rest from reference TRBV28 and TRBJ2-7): DVKVTQSSRYLVKRTGEKVFLECVQDMDHENMFWYRQDPGLGLRLIYFSYDVKMKEKGDIPEGYSVSREKKERFSLILESASTNQTSMYLCASSLAVAGVSSYEQYFGPGTRLTVT.

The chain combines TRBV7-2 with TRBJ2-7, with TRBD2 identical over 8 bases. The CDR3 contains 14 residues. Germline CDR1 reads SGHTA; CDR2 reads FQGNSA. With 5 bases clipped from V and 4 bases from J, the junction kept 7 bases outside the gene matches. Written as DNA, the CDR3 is TGTGCCAGCAGCCCCGGGAGGGGAAGGTACGAGCAGTACTTC. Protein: CASSPGRGRYEQYF.

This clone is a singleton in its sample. DNA for the CDR3: TGTGCCAGCAGCGTACAGGGCGCCGCCTACGAGCAGTACTTC. Protein: CASSVQGAAYEQYF. V usage is TRBV7-2 and J usage is TRBJ2-7; possible D gene TRBD1, 6 bases. Germline CDR1 and CDR2: SGHTA and FQGNSA. The CDR3 is 14 residues long. V lost 5 bases and J lost 2, with 13 bases in between.

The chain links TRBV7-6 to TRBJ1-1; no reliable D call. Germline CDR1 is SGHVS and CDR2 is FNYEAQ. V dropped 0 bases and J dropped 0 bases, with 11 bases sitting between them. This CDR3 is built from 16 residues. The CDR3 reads CASSLARLRLNTEAFF. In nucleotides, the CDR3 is TGTGCCAGCAGCTTAGCCAGATTACGCTTGAACACTGAAGCTTTCTTT. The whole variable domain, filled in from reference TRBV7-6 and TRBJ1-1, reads GAGVSQSPRYKVTKRGQDVALRCDPISGHVSLYWYRQALGQGPEFLTYFNYEAQQDKSGLPNDRFSAERPEGSISTLTIQRTEQRDSAMYRCASSLARLRLNTEAFFGQGTRLTVV.

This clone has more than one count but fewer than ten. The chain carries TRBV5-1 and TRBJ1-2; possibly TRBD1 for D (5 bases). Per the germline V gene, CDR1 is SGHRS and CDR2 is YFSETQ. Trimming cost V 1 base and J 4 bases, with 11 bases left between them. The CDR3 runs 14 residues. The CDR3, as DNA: TGCGCCAGCAGCTTGTTTGACGGGGGCTATGGCTACACCTTC. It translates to CASSLFDGGYGYTF.

CDR3 protein: CASILPTGRGTEAFF. For the CDR3, the DNA is TGTGCCAGCATTCTCCCGACAGGCAGGGGCACTGAAGCTTTCTTT. The chain links TRBV28 to TRBJ1-1; TRBD1 is a possible D gene (6 bases). Trimming stripped 7 bases from V and 4 bases from J, with 19 bases between. Germline CDR1 is MDHEN and CDR2 is SYDVKM. The CDR3 length is 15 residues.